The entry below describes one T cell receptor (beta chain). This sample is drawn from a study of blood T cell repertoires in COVID-19. In the original analysis: Nucleated cell counts were estimated from reference gene primer amplification. Assay used: immunoSEQ multiplex PCR; TCRdb lists only in-frame clones, some missing. Clone size and the V and J calls come from that table; the DNA yielded D and trimming. Seen here are more than 60,000 clones, around 87% observed once, and the top ten hold 5.3%. The CDR3 is made up of 14 amino acids. The germline V gene encodes CDR1 SGHTA and CDR2 FQGNSA. Deletions cut 2 bases from V and 2 bases from J, with 9 bases between.

The chain couples TRBV7-2 to TRBJ1-2; possibly TRBD1 for D (6 bases). Sequenced: peripheral blood. This receptor was obtained from a man aged 45 to 65 with acute or convalescent COVID-19. The CDR3 sequence is CASSLPTGNYGYTF. The CDR3 DNA is TGTGCCAGCAGCTTACCTACAGGGAACTATGGCTACACCTTC.